This TCR beta chain came from a study of cytomegalovirus exposure and HLA in healthy donors. CDR3 length: 14 amino acids. Germline V gene lookup returns CDR1 SGHRS and CDR2 YFSETQ. V was shortened by 1 base and J by 3 bases, with 10 bases between the two germline ends. Donors in the study were healthy people who gave bone marrow. At the time of sampling, donors were nominally healthy, though unrecorded immune exposures were likely. Primers included in the PCR were 60 Vbeta and 13 Jbeta primers. Sequenced by immunoSEQ multiplex PCR; TCRdb stores in-frame clones only, minus some. Of about 150,000 clones in the sample, around 79% were seen once.

The sample comprised PBMCs. The chain couples TRBV5-1 to TRBJ1-2; no reliable D call. This sequence was found in a human donor in good health. The CDR3 loop is CASSLRETYYGYTF. For the CDR3, the DNA is TGCGCCAGCAGCTTGCGGGAGACCTACTATGGCTACACCTTC.